There are a few counts of the clone carrying this TCR beta chain. Its antigen remains unidentified. The germline CDR1 and CDR2 sequences are ENHRY and SYGVKD. The CDR3 is 16 residues long. V was clipped by 2 bases and J by 4 bases, with 17 bases between them. Unique molecular identifiers were built into the TCRbeta library. TCRdb fed the PCR reads into MiXCR, producing one record per CDR3 protein. The table shows about 98,000 distinct CDR3 sequences, with 4.5% to 7.5% occurring only once. This record belongs to a study of T-cell reconstitution after alpha-beta-depleted transplantation in children. General study points: The origin of alpha-beta T cells about two months after transplant was reportedly several hundred expanded graft clones.

The starting material was PBMCs, mostly from graft donor cells, obtained 60 days after TCRalphabeta/CD19-depleted stem cell transplant. The chain combines TRBV10-3 with TRBJ1-2; perhaps TRBD1 as D (5 bases). The sequence came from a female patient aged 2 to 10 who had a stem cell transplant for Fanconi anemia, so the T cells may come from the graft donor. CDR3 sequence (DNA): TGTGCCATCAGTGAGCCGGACGGCATGGGGGGCTATGGCTACACCTTC. This translates into CAISEPDGMGGYGYTF.